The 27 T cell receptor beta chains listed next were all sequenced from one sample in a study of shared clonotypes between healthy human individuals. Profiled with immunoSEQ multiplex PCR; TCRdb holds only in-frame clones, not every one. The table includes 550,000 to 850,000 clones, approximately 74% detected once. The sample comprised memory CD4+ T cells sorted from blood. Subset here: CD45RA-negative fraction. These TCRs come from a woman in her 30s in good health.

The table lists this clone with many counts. CDR3 DNA sequence: TGTGCCAGCAGTTTACCTCAGGGGAATCAGCCCCAGCATTTT. It specifies CASSLPQGNQPQHF. The J gene is TRBJ1-5, the V gene TRBV28; maybe TRBD1 (6 bases). The germline V gene has CDR1 MDHEN and CDR2 SYDVKM. This CDR3 is 14 amino acids long. Trimming pared 2 bases from V and 4 bases from J, leaving 9 bases between.

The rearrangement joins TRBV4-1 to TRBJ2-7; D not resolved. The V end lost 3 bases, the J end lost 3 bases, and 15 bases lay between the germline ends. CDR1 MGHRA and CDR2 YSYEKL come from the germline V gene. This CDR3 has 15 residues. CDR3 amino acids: CASSQSGAASYEQYF. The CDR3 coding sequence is TGCGCCAGCAGCCAGTCAGGTGCGGCGAGCTACGAGCAGTACTTC.

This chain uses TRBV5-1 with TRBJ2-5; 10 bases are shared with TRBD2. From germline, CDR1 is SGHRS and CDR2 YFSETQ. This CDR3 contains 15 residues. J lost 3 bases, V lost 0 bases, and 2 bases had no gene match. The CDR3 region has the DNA TGCGCCAGCAGCTTGGCTGGGACTAGCGAAGAGACCCAGTACTTC. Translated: CASSLAGTSEETQYF.

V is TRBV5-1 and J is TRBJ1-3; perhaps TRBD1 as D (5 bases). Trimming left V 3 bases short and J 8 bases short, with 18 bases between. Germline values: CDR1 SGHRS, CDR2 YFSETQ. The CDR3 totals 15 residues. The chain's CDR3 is CASSSSGASTDTIYF. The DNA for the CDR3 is TGCGCCAGCAGCTCTTCCGGGGCTTCAACCGACACCATATATTTT.

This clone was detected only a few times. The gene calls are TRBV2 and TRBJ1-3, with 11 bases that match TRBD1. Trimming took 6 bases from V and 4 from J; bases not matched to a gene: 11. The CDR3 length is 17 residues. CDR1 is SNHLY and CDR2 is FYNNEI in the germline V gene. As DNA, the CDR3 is TGTGCCAGCAGAGCCGGACAGGGGGCGATTCGAGGAAACACCATATATTTT. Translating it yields CASRAGQGAIRGNTIYF.

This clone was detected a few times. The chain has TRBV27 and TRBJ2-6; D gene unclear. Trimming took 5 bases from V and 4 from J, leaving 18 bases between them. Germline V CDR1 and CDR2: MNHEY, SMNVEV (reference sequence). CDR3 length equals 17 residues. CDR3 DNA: TGTGCCAGCAGTCCCACTCAGTCCCCCTCAGGGGCCAACGTCCTGACTTTC. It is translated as CASSPTQSPSGANVLTF.

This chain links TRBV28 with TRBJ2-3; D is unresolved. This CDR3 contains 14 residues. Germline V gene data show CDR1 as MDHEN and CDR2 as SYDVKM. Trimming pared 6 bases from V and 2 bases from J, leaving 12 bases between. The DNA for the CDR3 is TGTGCCAGCAGATTCAGCGTAAACACAGATACGCAGTATTTT. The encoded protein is CASRFSVNTDTQYF.

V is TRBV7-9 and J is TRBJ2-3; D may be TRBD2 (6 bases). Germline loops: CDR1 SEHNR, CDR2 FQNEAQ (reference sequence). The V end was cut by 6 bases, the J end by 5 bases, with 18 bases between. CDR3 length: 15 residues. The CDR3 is CASRGGRGEGDTQYF. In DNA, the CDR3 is TGTGCCAGCAGAGGCGGGCGGGGTGAGGGAGATACGCAGTATTTT.

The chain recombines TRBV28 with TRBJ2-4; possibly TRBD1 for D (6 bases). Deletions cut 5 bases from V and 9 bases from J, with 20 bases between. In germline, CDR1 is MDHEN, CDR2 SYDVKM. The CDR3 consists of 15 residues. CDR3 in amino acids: CASSRYREVKGIQYF. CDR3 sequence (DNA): TGTGCCAGCAGTCGCTACAGGGAAGTCAAGGGCATTCAGTACTTC.

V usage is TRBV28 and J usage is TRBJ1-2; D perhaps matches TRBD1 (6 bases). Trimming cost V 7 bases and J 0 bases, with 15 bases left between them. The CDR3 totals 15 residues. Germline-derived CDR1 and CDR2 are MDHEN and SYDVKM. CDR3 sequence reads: CASIAPGDPNYGYTF. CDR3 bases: TGTGCCAGCATTGCCCCAGGGGACCCTAACTATGGCTACACCTTC.

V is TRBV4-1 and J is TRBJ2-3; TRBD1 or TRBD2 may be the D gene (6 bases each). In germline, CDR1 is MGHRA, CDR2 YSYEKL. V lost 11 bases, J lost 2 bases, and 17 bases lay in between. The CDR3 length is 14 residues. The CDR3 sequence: CASAVTGATDTQYF. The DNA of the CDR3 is TGCGCCTCAGCCGTCACGGGGGCCACAGATACGCAGTATTTT.

The DNA for the CDR3 is TGTGCCAGCAGTTACGGGCGCTACAACACTGAAGCTTTCTTT. Translation gives CASSYGRYNTEAFF. The J gene is TRBJ1-1, the V gene TRBV6-5, with D hard to call. Per the germline V gene, CDR1 is MNHEY and CDR2 is SVGAGI. The CDR3 extends over 14 amino acids. V dropped 2 bases and J dropped 2 bases, with 9 bases sitting between them.

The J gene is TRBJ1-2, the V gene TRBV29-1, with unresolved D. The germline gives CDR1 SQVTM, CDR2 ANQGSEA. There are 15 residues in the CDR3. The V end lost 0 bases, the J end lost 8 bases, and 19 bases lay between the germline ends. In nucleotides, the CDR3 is TGCAGCGTTGAAGATCGGCGGGGTTTGAGGTGGGGCTACACCTTC. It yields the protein CSVEDRRGLRWGYTF. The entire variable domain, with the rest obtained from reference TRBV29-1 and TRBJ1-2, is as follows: SAVISQKPSRDICQRGTSLTIQCQVDSQVTMMFWYRQQPGQSLTLIATANQGSEATYESGFVIDKFPISRPNLTFSTLTVSNMSPEDSSIYLCSVEDRRGLRWGYTFGSGTRLTVV.

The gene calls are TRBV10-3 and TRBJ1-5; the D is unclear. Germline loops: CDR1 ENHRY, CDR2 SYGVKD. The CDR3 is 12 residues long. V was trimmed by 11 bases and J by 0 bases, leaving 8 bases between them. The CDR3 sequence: CASRGSNQPQHF. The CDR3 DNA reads TGTGCCTCCAGAGGTAGCAATCAGCCCCAGCATTTT.

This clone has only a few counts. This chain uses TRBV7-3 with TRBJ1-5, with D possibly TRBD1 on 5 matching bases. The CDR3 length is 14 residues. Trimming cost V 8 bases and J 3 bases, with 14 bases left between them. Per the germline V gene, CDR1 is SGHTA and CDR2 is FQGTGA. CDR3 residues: CASVGLTANQPQHF. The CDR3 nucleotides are TGTGCCAGCGTGGGGCTTACTGCCAATCAGCCCCAGCATTTT.

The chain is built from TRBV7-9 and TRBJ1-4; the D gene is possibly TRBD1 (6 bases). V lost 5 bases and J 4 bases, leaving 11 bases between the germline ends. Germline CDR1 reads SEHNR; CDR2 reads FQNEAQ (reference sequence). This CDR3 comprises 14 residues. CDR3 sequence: CASSHQGFNEKLFF. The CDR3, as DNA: TGTGCCAGCAGCCACCAGGGGTTTAATGAAAAACTGTTTTTT.

The CDR3 sequence is CASSLAADTEAFF. In DNA, the CDR3 is TGTGCCAGCAGCTTGGCCGCGGACACTGAAGCTTTCTTT. The rearrangement links TRBV4-2 to TRBJ1-1, with D unclear. The CDR3 is made up of 13 amino acids. Germline CDR1 is LGHNA and CDR2 is YNFKEQ. V lost 5 bases and J 3 bases, leaving 10 bases between the germline ends.

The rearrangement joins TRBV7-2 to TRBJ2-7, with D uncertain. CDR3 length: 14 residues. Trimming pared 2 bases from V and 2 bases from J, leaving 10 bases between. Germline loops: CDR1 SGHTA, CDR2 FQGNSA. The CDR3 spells CASSLWASTYEQYF. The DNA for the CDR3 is TGTGCCAGCAGCTTATGGGCCTCCACCTACGAGCAGTACTTC.

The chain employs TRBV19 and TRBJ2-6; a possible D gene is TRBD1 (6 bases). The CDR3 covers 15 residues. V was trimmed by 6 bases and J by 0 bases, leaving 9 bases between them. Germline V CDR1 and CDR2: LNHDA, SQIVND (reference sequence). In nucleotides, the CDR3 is TGTGCCAGTAGCAGGGGTTTCTCTGGGGCCAACGTCCTGACTTTC. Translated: CASSRGFSGANVLTF.

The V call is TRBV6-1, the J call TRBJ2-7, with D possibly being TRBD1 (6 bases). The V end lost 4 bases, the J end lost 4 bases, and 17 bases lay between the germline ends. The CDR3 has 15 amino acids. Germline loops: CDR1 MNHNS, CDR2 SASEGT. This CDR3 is CASSAQGTVNYEQYF. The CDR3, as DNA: TGTGCCAGCAGTGCACAGGGCACTGTGAATTACGAGCAGTACTTC.

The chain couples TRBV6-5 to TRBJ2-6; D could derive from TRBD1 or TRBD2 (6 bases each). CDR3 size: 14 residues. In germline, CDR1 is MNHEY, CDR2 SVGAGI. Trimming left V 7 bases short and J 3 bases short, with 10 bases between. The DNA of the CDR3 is TGTGCCAGCACGGGGGCGAGTGGGGCCAACGTCCTGACTTTC. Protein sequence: CASTGASGANVLTF.

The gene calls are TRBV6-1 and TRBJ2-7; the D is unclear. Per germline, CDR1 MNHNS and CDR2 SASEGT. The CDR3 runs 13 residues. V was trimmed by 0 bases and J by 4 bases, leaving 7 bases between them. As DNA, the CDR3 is TGTGCCAGCAGTGAAGCGCGGTGGTACGAGCAGTACTTC. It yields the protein CASSEARWYEQYF.

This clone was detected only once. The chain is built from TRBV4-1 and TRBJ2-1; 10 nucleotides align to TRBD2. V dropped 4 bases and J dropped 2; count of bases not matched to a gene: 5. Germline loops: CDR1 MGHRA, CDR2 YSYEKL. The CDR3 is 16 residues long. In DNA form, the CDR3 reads TGCGCCAGCAGCCGAGCCACTAGCGGGACCTACAATGAGCAGTTCTTC. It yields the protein CASSRATSGTYNEQFF.

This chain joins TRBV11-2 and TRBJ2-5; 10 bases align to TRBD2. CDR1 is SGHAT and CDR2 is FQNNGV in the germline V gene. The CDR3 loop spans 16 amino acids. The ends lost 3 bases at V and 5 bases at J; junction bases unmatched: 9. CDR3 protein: CASSFRASGSHETQYF. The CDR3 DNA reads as TGTGCCAGCAGCTTTAGGGCTAGCGGGAGCCACGAGACCCAGTACTTC.

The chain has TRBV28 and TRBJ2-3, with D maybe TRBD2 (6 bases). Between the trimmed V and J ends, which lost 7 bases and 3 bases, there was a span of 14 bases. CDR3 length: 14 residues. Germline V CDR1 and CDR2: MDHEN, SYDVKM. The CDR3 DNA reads TGTGCCAGCACCCCTGGGAGGCAAACAGATACGCAGTATTTT. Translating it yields CASTPGRQTDTQYF.

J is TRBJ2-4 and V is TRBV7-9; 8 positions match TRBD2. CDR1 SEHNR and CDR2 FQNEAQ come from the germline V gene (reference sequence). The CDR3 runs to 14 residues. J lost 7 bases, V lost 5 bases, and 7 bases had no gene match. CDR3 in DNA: TGTGCCAGCAGCCCTTATAGCGGGGTTAACATTCAGTACTTC. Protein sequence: CASSPYSGVNIQYF.

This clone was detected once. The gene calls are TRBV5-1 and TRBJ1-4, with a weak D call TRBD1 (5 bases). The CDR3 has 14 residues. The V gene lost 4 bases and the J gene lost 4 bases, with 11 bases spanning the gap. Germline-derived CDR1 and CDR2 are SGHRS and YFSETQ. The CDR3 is CASSPQGLNEKLFF. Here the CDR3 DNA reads TGCGCCAGCAGCCCGCAGGGCCTTAATGAAAAACTGTTTTTT. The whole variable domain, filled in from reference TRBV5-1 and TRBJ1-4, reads KAGVTQTPRYLIKTRGQQVTLSCSPISGHRSVSWYQQTPGQGLQFLFEYFSETQRNKGNFPGRFSGRQFSNSRSEMNVSTLELGDSALYLCASSPQGLNEKLFFGSGTQLSVL.